A single sample gave rise to the 4 T cell receptor beta chains below, sequenced in a study of OX40 agonist ivuxolimab in advanced cancers. Here immunoSEQ multiplex PCR was the method, and the copy in TCRdb shows in-frame clones only, minus some. Of roughly 28,000 clones in the sample, 87% were seen once. This sample comprised CD4+ or CD8+ T cells sorted from blood, obtained in a trial of the OX40 agonist ivuxolimab. Receptors were obtained from an adult with an advanced solid tumor such as melanoma, head and neck, liver or kidney cancer.

The chain couples TRBV5-4 to TRBJ2-7; D is uncertain. Trimming pared 2 bases from V and 3 bases from J, leaving 9 bases between. Per the germline V gene, CDR1 is SGHNT and CDR2 is YYREEE (reference sequence). This CDR3 region has 13 residues. The CDR3: CASSFSSGYEQYF. The DNA for the CDR3 is TGTGCCAGCAGCTTTTCTAGTGGCTACGAGCAGTACTTC.

This chain joins TRBV9 and TRBJ2-1; a weak D match, TRBD1 (5 bases). The CDR3 length is 16 residues. V was pared by 0 bases and J by 1 base, with 11 bases between. CDR1 SGDLS and CDR2 YYNGEE come from the germline V gene. This chain's CDR3 is CASSVVWGASYNEQFF. In nucleotides, the CDR3 is TGTGCCAGCAGCGTAGTTTGGGGCGCTTCCTACAATGAGCAGTTCTTC.

This sequence joins TRBV5-4 and TRBJ1-1; D is unresolved. This CDR3 has 13 residues. CDR1 and CDR2 from the germline V gene are SGHNT and YYREEE (reference sequence). Trimming removed 2 bases at V and 1 base at J, with 6 bases between. Here the CDR3 DNA reads TGTGCCAGCAGCTTCCCGGGGAACACTGAAGCTTTCTTT. It translates to CASSFPGNTEAFF.

The rearrangement uses TRBV28 and TRBJ2-3; 12 bases line up with TRBD2. Germline CDR1 and CDR2: MDHEN and SYDVKM. This CDR3 region has 17 residues. Germline trimming cut 11 bases from V and 0 bases from J; bases unmatched to any gene: 12. CDR3 nucleotides: TGTGCCTTTACATCCGGGACTAGCGGGTCTAGCACAGATACGCAGTATTTT. This translates into CAFTSGTSGSSTDTQYF.